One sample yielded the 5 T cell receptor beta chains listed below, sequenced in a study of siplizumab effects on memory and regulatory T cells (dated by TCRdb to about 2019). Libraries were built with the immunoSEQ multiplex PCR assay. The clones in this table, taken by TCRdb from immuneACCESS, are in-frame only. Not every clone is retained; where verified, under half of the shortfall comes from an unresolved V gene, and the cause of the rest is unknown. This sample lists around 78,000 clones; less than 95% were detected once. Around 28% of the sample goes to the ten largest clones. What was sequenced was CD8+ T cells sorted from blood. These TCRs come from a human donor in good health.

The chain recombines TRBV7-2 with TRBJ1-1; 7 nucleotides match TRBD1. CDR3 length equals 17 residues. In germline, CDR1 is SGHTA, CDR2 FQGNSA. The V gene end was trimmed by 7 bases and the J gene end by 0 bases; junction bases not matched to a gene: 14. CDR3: CASNPTGFVPMNTEAFF. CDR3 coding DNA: TGTGCCAGCAACCCGACAGGGTTTGTTCCCATGAACACTGAAGCTTTCTTT.

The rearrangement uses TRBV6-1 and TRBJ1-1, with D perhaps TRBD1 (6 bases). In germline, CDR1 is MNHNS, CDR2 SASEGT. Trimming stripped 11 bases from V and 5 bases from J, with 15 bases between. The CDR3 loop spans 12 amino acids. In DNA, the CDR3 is TGTGCCGAGGGGGGTGTTGGGACTGAAGCTTTCTTT. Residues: CAEGGVGTEAFF.

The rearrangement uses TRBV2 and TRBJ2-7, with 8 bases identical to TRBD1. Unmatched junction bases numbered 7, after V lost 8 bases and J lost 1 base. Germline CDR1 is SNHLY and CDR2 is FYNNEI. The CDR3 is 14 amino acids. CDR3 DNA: TGTGCCAGCGTAGACCGGACAGGGTCCTACGAGCAGTACTTC. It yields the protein CASVDRTGSYEQYF.

The CDR3 DNA is TGTGCCAGCAGCTTAGGGGCGGATCAGCCCCAGCATTTT. Its protein product is CASSLGADQPQHF. The chain uses TRBV7-3 and TRBJ1-5; possibly TRBD1 for D (5 bases). With 2 bases removed from V and 5 bases from J, the gap between germline ends came to 7 bases. Germline V CDR1 and CDR2: SGHTA, FQGTGA. The CDR3 is made up of 13 amino acids.

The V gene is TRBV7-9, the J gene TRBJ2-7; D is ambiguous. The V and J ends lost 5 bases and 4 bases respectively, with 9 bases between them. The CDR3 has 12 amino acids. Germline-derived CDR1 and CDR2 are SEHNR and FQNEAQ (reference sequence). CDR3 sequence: CASSHDGYEQYF. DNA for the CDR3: TGTGCCAGCAGCCACGACGGATACGAGCAGTACTTC. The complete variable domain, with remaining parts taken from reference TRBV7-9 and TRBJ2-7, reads DTGVSQNPRHKITKRGQNVTFRCDPISEHNRLYWYRQTLGQGPEFLTYFQNEAQLEKSRLLSDRFSAERPKGSFSTLEIQRTEQGDSAMYLCASSHDGYEQYFGPGTRLTVT.